Shown below are 28 T cell receptor beta chains from a single sample sequenced in a study of stem cell transplantation in POMP-related autoinflammatory disease. TCRdb's table, derived via immunoSEQ multiplex PCR, lists solely in-frame clones and lacks some. The table lists over 25,000 clones, around 90% of them singletons. The specimen was CD4+ T cells from PBMCs, collected before stem cell transplantation. These receptors came from a human donor with POMP-related autoinflammation and immune dysregulation (PRAID).

This clone was seen a handful of times. This chain links TRBV18 with TRBJ1-1, with a tentative D call TRBD1 (6 bases). The V gene lost 3 bases and the J gene lost 4 bases, with 18 bases spanning the gap. This CDR3 region has 16 residues. Germline assignment: CDR1 KGHSH and CDR2 LQKENI. Here the CDR3 DNA reads TGTGCCAGCTCACCCCGTACAGGACAGAGTGGCACTGAAGCTTTCTTT. It yields the protein CASSPRTGQSGTEAFF. The full variable domain, its missing parts supplied by reference TRBV18 and TRBJ1-1, is NAGVMQNPRHLVRRRGQEARLRCSPMKGHSHVYWYRQLPEEGLKFMVYLQKENIIDESGMPKERFSAEFPKEGPSILRIQQVVRGDSAAYFCASSPRTGQSGTEAFFGQGTRLTVV.

The chain couples TRBV6-6 to TRBJ2-5, with 7 nucleotides matching TRBD2. Trimming removed 0 bases from V and 1 base from J; junction bases left unmatched: 5. This CDR3 is built from 16 residues. Germline V CDR1 and CDR2: MNHNY, SVGAGI (reference sequence). DNA for the CDR3: TGTGCCAGCAGTTACTCGCCGGGACTACCCCAAGAGACCCAGTACTTC. Protein: CASSYSPGLPQETQYF.

The chain combines TRBV4-2 with TRBJ2-7, with TRBD1 as a possible D gene (6 bases). Trimming shortened V by 4 bases and J by 1 base, and 11 bases separated the two germline ends. Germline CDR1 is LGHNA and CDR2 is YNFKEQ. This CDR3 region has 14 residues. The CDR3 is CASSLRDISYEQYF. The CDR3 DNA reads TGTGCCAGCAGCCTCCGGGACATTTCCTACGAGCAGTACTTC.

The chain has TRBV6-1 and TRBJ1-5; tentative D call: TRBD1 (5 bases). The CDR3 loop spans 13 amino acids. Germline CDR1 reads MNHNS; CDR2 reads SASEGT. Trimming removed 4 bases from V and 4 bases from J, with 8 bases in between. CDR3 protein: CASSAQDNQPQHF. The CDR3 DNA sequence: TGTGCCAGCAGTGCACAGGATAATCAGCCCCAGCATTTT.

A single count supports this clone. The chain carries TRBV7-2 and TRBJ2-1; 7 positions match TRBD2. With 5 bases clipped from V and 9 bases from J, the junction kept 10 bases outside the gene matches. CDR3 length equals 14 residues. Germline V gives CDR1 SGHTA, CDR2 FQGNSA. CDR3 bases: TGTGCCAGCAGCCACCGGGACTATTTGGGTGAGCAGTTCTTC. Protein product: CASSHRDYLGEQFF.

V gene TRBV4-2 combines with J gene TRBJ2-3; TRBD1 agrees at 11 bases. The CDR3 has 16 residues. Germline CDR1 is LGHNA and CDR2 is YNFKEQ. Trimming took 4 bases from V and 6 from J; bases not matched to a gene: 9. The CDR3 DNA reads as TGTGCCAGCAGCCGGAGGGCGGGGACAGGGGGGGATACGCAGTATTTT. The encoded protein is CASSRRAGTGGDTQYF.

This clone was found once. V gene TRBV5-4 combines with J gene TRBJ2-1; tentatively, D is TRBD1 or TRBD2 (5 bases each). Deletions cut 2 bases from V and 1 base from J, with 13 bases between. CDR3 length: 16 amino acids. The V gene's germline CDR1 is SGHNT and CDR2 YYREEE (reference sequence). The CDR3 is CASSFEGPGSYNEQFF. DNA of the CDR3: TGTGCCAGCAGCTTCGAGGGGCCTGGGTCCTACAATGAGCAGTTCTTC.

Worth noting for this clone: The junction and the germline gene differ at one end; a read error may be behind it. The V and J genes are TRBV9 and TRBJ1-3; no reliable D call. The germline V gene encodes CDR1 SGDLS and CDR2 YYNGEE. CDR3 length equals 15 residues. CDR3 coding DNA: TGTGCCAACAGCGCCGGAGGCACCCCGAGAAACACCATATATTTT. As protein: CANSAGGTPRNTIYF. Based on the CDR3 plus reference TRBV9 and TRBJ1-3, the full variable domain is DSGVTQTPKHLITATGQRVTLRCSPRSGDLSVYWYQQSLDQGLQFLIQYYNGEERAKGNILERFSAQQFPDLHSELNLSSLELGDSALYFCANSAGGTPRNTIYFGEGSWLTVV.

The genes are TRBV5-4 and TRBJ2-7; possible D gene TRBD1, 6 bases. Germline V gene data show CDR1 as SGHNT and CDR2 as YYREEE (reference sequence). Between the trimmed V and J ends, which lost 0 bases and 3 bases, there was a span of 13 bases. The CDR3 has 15 residues. The CDR3 nucleotides are TGTGCCAGCAGCTTGGTTGGGCAGGGGATCTACGAGCAGTACTTC. Translation: CASSLVGQGIYEQYF.

The chain is built from TRBV5-1 and TRBJ2-7; a weak D match, TRBD2 (6 bases). CDR1 is SGHRS, CDR2 YFSETQ, per germline. The V gene lost 0 bases and the J gene lost 0 bases, with 13 bases spanning the gap. The CDR3 is made up of 16 amino acids. The CDR3 DNA reads TGCGCCAGCAGCTTGGGCCGGGACTCCATCTCCTACGAGCAGTACTTC. Translating it yields CASSLGRDSISYEQYF.

The gene calls are TRBV5-1 and TRBJ2-5, with D perhaps TRBD1 or TRBD2 (5 bases each). The CDR3 covers 14 residues. The V gene lost 5 bases and the J gene lost 1 base, with 12 bases spanning the gap. CDR1 is SGHRS and CDR2 is YFSETQ in the germline V gene. CDR3 sequence: CASSSGASQETQYF. CDR3 sequence (DNA): TGCGCCAGCAGTTCCGGGGCTTCCCAAGAGACCCAGTACTTC. Based on the CDR3 plus reference TRBV5-1 and TRBJ2-5, the full variable domain is KAGVTQTPRYLIKTRGQQVTLSCSPISGHRSVSWYQQTPGQGLQFLFEYFSETQRNKGNFPGRFSGRQFSNSRSEMNVSTLELGDSALYLCASSSGASQETQYFGPGTRLLVL.

The chain is built from TRBV6-5 and TRBJ1-1; no clear D. V was cut by 2 bases and J by 6 bases, with 13 bases left in between. CDR1 is MNHEY, CDR2 SVGAGI, per germline. This CDR3 has 14 amino acids. DNA for the CDR3: TGTGCCAGCAGTTACGGGAGGGCTAAGGCTGAAGCTTTCTTT. It specifies CASSYGRAKAEAFF.

A single count supports this clone. The chain is built from TRBV28 and TRBJ2-3, with unresolved D. V was shortened by 0 bases and J by 6 bases, with 10 bases between the two germline ends. CDR1 is MDHEN, CDR2 SYDVKM, per germline. The CDR3 extends over 14 amino acids. As DNA, the CDR3 is TGTGCCAGCAGTTTATGGCCGCGAGTGGATACGCAGTATTTT. It is translated as CASSLWPRVDTQYF.

This clone has only a few counts. The CDR3 spells CASSTQGRTEAFF. The CDR3 DNA follows: TGTGCCAGCAGTACACAGGGTAGGACTGAAGCTTTCTTT. The chain has TRBV6-1 and TRBJ1-1; tentative D call: TRBD1 (6 bases). V lost 5 bases and J 5 bases, leaving 12 bases between the germline ends. The CDR3 is 13 amino acids. CDR1 MNHNS and CDR2 SASEGT come from the germline V gene.

This chain connects TRBV27 to TRBJ1-1; 7 bases align to TRBD1. The junction had 2 bases not matched to a gene; V was cut back by 4 bases and J by 0 bases. The CDR3 totals 14 residues. Germline V gives CDR1 MNHEY, CDR2 SMNVEV (reference sequence). The DNA of the CDR3 is TGTGCCAGCAGTTACAGGGGCATGAACACTGAAGCTTTCTTT. Translating gives CASSYRGMNTEAFF.

CDR3 sequence reads: CASSHALKETQYF. The CDR3 DNA reads TGCGCCAGCAGCCATGCCTTGAAAGAGACCCAGTACTTC. The chain uses TRBV4-1 and TRBJ2-5; no reliable D call. CDR3 length: 13 amino acids. Trimming took 3 bases from V and 3 from J, leaving 8 bases between them. Per germline, CDR1 MGHRA and CDR2 YSYEKL.

The chain couples TRBV5-1 to TRBJ2-5; D not resolved. The V end lost 3 bases, the J end lost 0 bases, and 15 bases lay between the germline ends. CDR3 length: 16 residues. Germline V gene sequence: CDR1 SGHRS, CDR2 YFSETQ. Here the CDR3 reads CASSSGPNWYQETQYF. The CDR3, as DNA: TGCGCCAGCAGCTCCGGACCGAATTGGTACCAAGAGACCCAGTACTTC.

The genes are TRBV29-1 and TRBJ2-5; D is unclear. The germline gives CDR1 SQVTM, CDR2 ANQGSEA. The CDR3 is 10 residues long. V lost 7 bases and J lost 3, with 6 bases in between. The CDR3 nucleotides are TGCAGCGGCGGCGAAGAGACCCAGTACTTC. Translating gives CSGGEETQYF.

The rearrangement links TRBV20-1 to TRBJ2-5; D call uncertain. CDR3 length: 11 residues. CDR1 and CDR2 from the germline V gene are DFQATT and SNEGSKA (reference sequence). V lost 7 bases to trimming and J lost 5 bases, with 11 bases between them. Here the CDR3 DNA reads TGCAGTGTGGCCAGAACGGAGACCCAGTACTTC. It translates to CSVARTETQYF.

The chain links TRBV2 to TRBJ2-4, with a possible D match to TRBD1 (6 bases). Germline V CDR1 and CDR2: SNHLY, FYNNEI. This CDR3 has 14 amino acids. V lost 6 bases and J lost 2, with 11 bases in between. CDR3 DNA sequence: TGTGCCAGCAGGACACAGGGTTCCAAAAACATTCAGTACTTC. Translated: CASRTQGSKNIQYF.

The gene calls are TRBV6-5 and TRBJ2-7; 13 bases are a match to TRBD2. Germline loops: CDR1 MNHEY, CDR2 SVGAGI. This CDR3 comprises 16 residues. The junction had 3 bases not matched to a gene; V was cut back by 4 bases and J by 0 bases. CDR3 sequence: CASSSTSGGYSYEQYF. Written as DNA, the CDR3 is TGTGCCAGCAGTTCGACTAGCGGGGGGTACTCCTACGAGCAGTACTTC.

The rearrangement uses TRBV5-4 and TRBJ2-1, with D perhaps matching TRBD2 (5 bases). The ends were cut back, 3 bases at V and 8 bases at J, with 12 bases in the middle. This CDR3 is 13 amino acids long. Germline lookup yields CDR1 SGHNT and CDR2 YYREEE (reference sequence). The CDR3 DNA sequence: TGTGCCAGCAGCTCGGTCCCGGAGGATGAGCAGTTCTTC. Translating it yields CASSSVPEDEQFF. Together with reference TRBV5-4 and TRBJ2-1, the CDR3 gives the full variable domain: ETGVTQSPTHLIKTRGQQVTLRCSSQSGHNTVSWYQQALGQGPQFIFQYYREEENGRGNFPPRFSGLQFPNYSSELNVNALELDDSALYLCASSSVPEDEQFFGPGTRLTVL.

This clone was seen a handful of times. In the same sample, other DNA sequences code for this CDR3. This chain connects TRBV6-1 to TRBJ1-1, with a tentative D call TRBD1 (5 bases). The V gene lost 5 bases and the J gene lost 1 base, with 8 bases spanning the gap. The length of the CDR3 is 13 residues. Looked up from germline, CDR1 is MNHNS and CDR2 is SASEGT. This CDR3 is CASSPTANTEAFF. The CDR3 coding sequence is TGTGCCAGCAGTCCGACAGCGAACACTGAAGCTTTCTTT.

This clone was found once. The chain couples TRBV28 to TRBJ1-5; D unclear. Trimming left V 5 bases short and J 4 bases short, with 6 bases between. Germline V gene data show CDR1 as MDHEN and CDR2 as SYDVKM. The CDR3 contains 12 residues. The CDR3 DNA follows: TGTGCCAGCAGTAGACCTAATCAGCCCCAGCATTTT. Encoded protein: CASSRPNQPQHF.

This rearrangement joins TRBV27 to TRBJ2-3; 8 positions agree with TRBD1. J lost 2 bases, V lost 4 bases, and 8 bases had no gene match. CDR1 is MNHEY and CDR2 is SMNVEV in the germline V gene (reference sequence). This CDR3 is 16 amino acids long. CDR3: CASSSRGPSNTDTQYF. The CDR3 region has the DNA TGTGCCAGCAGTTCCAGGGGGCCTTCGAACACAGATACGCAGTATTTT.

The chain uses TRBV5-4 and TRBJ2-3, with D possibly called TRBD1 or TRBD2 (5 bases each). V was trimmed by 4 bases and J by 1 base, leaving 19 bases between them. The CDR3 sequence is 17 residues long. Germline V gene lookup returns CDR1 SGHNT and CDR2 YYREEE (reference sequence). Here the CDR3 reads CASSQTLSGAGTDTQYF. The CDR3 coding sequence is TGTGCCAGCAGCCAGACCCTTTCCGGGGCTGGCACAGATACGCAGTATTTT.

J is TRBJ2-1 and V is TRBV28; 15 bases line up with TRBD2. Trimming removed 5 bases from V and 4 bases from J; junction bases left unmatched: 6. The CDR3 is 17 amino acids. Germline values: CDR1 MDHEN, CDR2 SYDVKM. The CDR3 nucleotides are TGTGCCAGCAGTGGACTAGCGGGAGGGCCATCATACAATGAGCAGTTCTTC. Amino acids: CASSGLAGGPSYNEQFF.

The rearrangement joins TRBV28 to TRBJ2-7; TRBD2 agrees at 9 bases. Germline V gives CDR1 MDHEN, CDR2 SYDVKM. This CDR3 spans 17 amino acids. The V segment lost 3 bases and the J segment 6 bases; nucleotides outside the gene matches: 15. The CDR3 protein is CASSFPGVSGGFLEQYF. DNA for the CDR3: TGTGCCAGCAGTTTCCCCGGGGTTAGCGGGGGCTTCCTCGAGCAGTACTTC.